Here is one TCR beta chain with its context. Germline-derived CDR1 and CDR2 are SNHLY and FYNNEI. This CDR3 contains 15 residues. The V end lost 10 bases, the J end lost 0 bases, and 13 bases lay between the germline ends. Profiled with immunoSEQ multiplex PCR; TCRdb holds only in-frame clones, not every one. The data show a few hundred thousand clones, roughly nine tenths seen once. These data originate in a study of blood T cell repertoires in COVID-19. As for the study in general: The samples span acute and convalescent COVID-19 from the United States, Italy and Spain. From T cells, B-cell-depleted T cells, or PBMCs came the material, which was cDNA or gDNA.

Adults between roughly 18 and 90 years of age took part from under 25 US areas. The receptor was isolated from a woman aged 60-70 years who had recovered from COVID-19. Specimen: PBMCs or T cells enriched from blood (not recorded which). The chain joins TRBV2 to TRBJ2-6; D is possibly TRBD2 (5 bases). CDR3: CATWTALSGANVLTF. In nucleotides, the CDR3 is TGTGCCACCTGGACTGCTCTCTCTGGGGCCAACGTCCTGACTTTC.